Following are 28 T cell receptor beta chains from one sample sequenced in a study of technical replicates of blood from several donors. Clones were read by immunoSEQ multiplex PCR, and TCRdb kept only the in-frame ones, dropping some. The sample carries tens of thousands of clones, approximately 94% recorded once. Sequencing was performed on T cells isolated from PBMCs. These receptors originate from a human donor in good health.

This sequence joins TRBV5-1 and TRBJ2-5, with 7 bases identical to TRBD2. The germline gives CDR1 SGHRS, CDR2 YFSETQ. V shed 2 bases and J 1 base; nucleotides not matched to a gene: 2. CDR3 length: 14 residues. DNA for the CDR3: TGCGCCAGCAGCTTCCCTAGCGGCCAAGAGACCCAGTACTTC. Amino acids: CASSFPSGQETQYF.

The rearrangement uses TRBV4-1 and TRBJ2-2; 8 positions agree with TRBD2. V lost 8 bases, J lost 1 base, and 0 bases stayed unmatched. Germline CDR1 is MGHRA and CDR2 is YSYEKL. The CDR3 spans 13 residues. The DNA for the CDR3 is TGCGCCAGCGCGGGAGGGAACACCGGGGAGCTGTTTTTT. This sequence encodes CASAGGNTGELFF.

The V call is TRBV28, the J call TRBJ1-1, with 7 positions matching TRBD1. V trimming: 2 bases; J trimming: 5 bases; junction bases outside the gene matches: 11. The CDR3 contains 16 residues. Per the germline V gene, CDR1 is MDHEN and CDR2 is SYDVKM. The CDR3 loop is CASSLRGEGADTEAFF. The CDR3, as DNA: TGTGCCAGCAGTTTACGGGGAGAGGGGGCGGATACTGAAGCTTTCTTT.

V gene TRBV7-9 combines with J gene TRBJ2-1, with a possible D match to TRBD2 (6 bases). CDR3 length: 18 amino acids. V was shortened by 1 base and J by 5 bases, with 21 bases between the two germline ends. Germline CDR1 reads SEHNR; CDR2 reads FQNEAQ (reference sequence). The CDR3 reads CASSLVFWASASNNEQFF. The CDR3 nucleotides are TGTGCCAGCAGCTTAGTGTTCTGGGCTAGCGCCAGTAACAATGAGCAGTTCTTC.

The V gene is TRBV5-1, the J gene TRBJ2-2; 7 bases agree with TRBD2. CDR3 length: 16 amino acids. Unmatched junction bases numbered 4, after V lost 0 bases and J lost 2 bases. Germline V gene data show CDR1 as SGHRS and CDR2 as YFSETQ. The CDR3 DNA reads as TGCGCCAGCAGCTTGGCAAGCGGGATAAACACCGGGGAGCTGTTTTTT. Protein product: CASSLASGINTGELFF.

This sequence joins TRBV6-5 and TRBJ2-1; no firm D call. The CDR3 contains 12 residues. Deletions cut 6 bases from V and 9 bases from J, with 12 bases between. Looked up from germline, CDR1 is MNHEY and CDR2 is SVGAGI. The CDR3 spells CASSPSGGEQFF. The CDR3 nucleotides are TGTGCCAGCAGCCCCTCGGGTGGTGAGCAGTTCTTC.

The gene calls are TRBV18 and TRBJ1-5; D is ambiguous. The V gene's germline CDR1 is KGHSH and CDR2 LQKENI. Trimming pared 3 bases from V and 7 bases from J, leaving 7 bases between. This CDR3 contains 12 residues. The CDR3 reads CASSPAAQPQHF. The CDR3 DNA reads as TGTGCCAGCTCACCTGCGGCCCAGCCCCAGCATTTT.

This clone was seen a few times. V usage is TRBV14 and J usage is TRBJ2-3; 10 bases fit TRBD2. The CDR3 sequence is 17 residues long. Germline V gene sequence: CDR1 SGHDN, CDR2 FVKESK. The junction had 7 bases not matched to a gene; V was cut back by 0 bases and J by 4 bases. CDR3 in DNA: TGTGCCAGCAGCCAAGATAGAGCGGGAGGGCCTGCAGATACGCAGTATTTT. This gives the protein CASSQDRAGGPADTQYF.

The chain employs TRBV5-5 and TRBJ2-2; D not certain. Trimming took 1 base from V and 1 from J, leaving 11 bases between them. The germline V gene has CDR1 SGHKS and CDR2 YYEKEE (reference sequence). CDR3 length: 16 residues. The CDR3 reads CASSLYTARNTGELFF. The CDR3 bases are TGTGCCAGCAGCTTGTATACAGCCAGGAACACCGGGGAGCTGTTTTTT. The full variable domain, in which reference TRBV5-5 and TRBJ2-2 provide the parts outside the CDR3, is DAGVTQSPTHLIKTRGQQVTLRCSPISGHKSVSWYQQVLGQGPQFIFQYYEKEERGRGNFPDRFSARQFPNYSSELNVNALLLGDSALYLCASSLYTARNTGELFFGEGSRLTVL.

This rearrangement joins TRBV14 to TRBJ1-2; 7 bases fit TRBD1. The CDR3 is 12 residues long. The V and J ends lost 4 bases and 7 bases, in that order; junction bases with no gene match: 3. Germline V gives CDR1 SGHDN, CDR2 FVKESK. The CDR3 sequence: CASSRDRSGYTF. CDR3 sequence (DNA): TGTGCCAGCAGCCGGGACAGAAGTGGCTACACCTTC.

This chain connects TRBV7-7 to TRBJ2-7; 9 nucleotides match TRBD1. In germline, CDR1 is SSHAT, CDR2 FNYEAQ (reference sequence). The CDR3 contains 13 residues. The V and J ends lost 6 bases and 6 bases, in that order; junction bases with no gene match: 6. The CDR3 coding sequence is TGTGCCAGCAGGACAGGGGGAAGTGGCGAGCAGTACTTC. Protein sequence: CASRTGGSGEQYF.

J is TRBJ2-7 and V is TRBV27, with 9 bases identical to TRBD2. The germline V gene encodes CDR1 MNHEY and CDR2 SMNVEV (reference sequence). This CDR3 is 15 amino acids long. The trim removed 7 bases at V and 1 base at J, leaving 8 bases unmatched. CDR3 amino acids: CASKVGTSRSYEQYF. The CDR3 DNA sequence: TGTGCCAGCAAGGTCGGGACTAGCAGGTCCTACGAGCAGTACTTC.

J is TRBJ2-1 and V is TRBV10-3; D remains unclear. The CDR3 is made up of 14 amino acids. Trimming removed 2 bases at V and 2 bases at J, with 7 bases between. The germline V gene has CDR1 ENHRY and CDR2 SYGVKD. CDR3 amino acids: CAISEASPYNEQFF. The CDR3 DNA sequence: TGTGCCATCAGTGAGGCCAGTCCCTACAATGAGCAGTTCTTC.

The rearrangement joins TRBV9 to TRBJ2-6, with TRBD2 as a possible D gene (5 bases). Between the trimmed V and J ends, which lost 0 bases and 0 bases, there was a span of 16 bases. From germline, CDR1 is SGDLS and CDR2 YYNGEE. The CDR3 is 19 residues long. The CDR3 is CASSVAFGSAGSGANVLTF. The CDR3 nucleotides are TGTGCCAGCAGCGTAGCTTTCGGTAGCGCCGGCTCTGGGGCCAACGTCCTGACTTTC.

CDR3 sequence (DNA): TGTGCCAGCAGTTTCAGGGGCACTGAAGCTTTCTTT. This sequence encodes CASSFRGTEAFF. This sequence joins TRBV6-5 and TRBJ1-1, with a weak D call TRBD1 (6 bases). CDR1 is MNHEY, CDR2 SVGAGI, per germline. This CDR3 has 12 residues. Trimming stripped 4 bases from V and 4 bases from J, with 7 bases between.

DNA of the CDR3: TGTGCCAGCAGCCGGACTAGCGGGAGTTACGAGCAGTACTTC. As protein: CASSRTSGSYEQYF. The chain links TRBV13 to TRBJ2-7; 13 bases are shared with TRBD2. The CDR3 runs 14 residues. The V and J ends lost 5 bases and 4 bases, in that order; junction bases with no gene match: 2. The germline V gene has CDR1 PRHDT and CDR2 FYEKMQ (reference sequence).

V usage is TRBV6-6 and J usage is TRBJ2-5; the match to TRBD1 covers 8 bases. Germline V CDR1 and CDR2: MNHNY, SVGAGI (reference sequence). V gave up 5 bases and J gave up 5 bases; unmatched junction bases: 10. The CDR3 totals 15 residues. The CDR3 DNA follows: TGTGCCAGCAGTCCCCGGGCAGGGGGCACGGAGACCCAGTACTTC. It translates to CASSPRAGGTETQYF.

V and J are TRBV4-3 and TRBJ1-1, with D possibly being TRBD1 (5 bases). Germline V gives CDR1 LGHNA, CDR2 YSLEER. The V gene lost 1 base and the J gene lost 1 base, with 10 bases spanning the gap. CDR3 length equals 15 residues. The CDR3 nucleotides read TGCGCCAGCAGCCAAGGGGCGGGGGAGAACACTGAAGCTTTCTTT. Its translation is CASSQGAGENTEAFF.

DNA for the CDR3: TGCGCCAGCAGCCAAGCTCGTAGGGGACAGCCCCAGCATTTT. It codes for CASSQARRGQPQHF. V gene TRBV4-3 combines with J gene TRBJ1-5; D is perhaps TRBD1 (5 bases). V lost 1 base to trimming and J lost 7 bases, with 11 bases between them. Per germline, CDR1 LGHNA and CDR2 YSLEER. This CDR3 has 14 residues.

V gene TRBV10-3 combines with J gene TRBJ2-7; TRBD1 is a possible D gene (5 bases). Germline V CDR1 and CDR2: ENHRY, SYGVKD. The CDR3 is 17 residues long. Trimming took off 0 bases at V and 0 bases at J, with 15 bases between the two ends. The CDR3 DNA reads as TGTGCCATCAGTGAGTCGAGTAGGGGCCAGGGCTCCTACGAGCAGTACTTC. This translates into CAISESSRGQGSYEQYF.

The genes are TRBV7-9 and TRBJ1-1; D ambiguous. V was clipped by 5 bases and J by 13 bases, with 17 bases between them. This CDR3 contains 12 residues. Germline CDR1 is SEHNR and CDR2 is FQNEAQ (reference sequence). The CDR3, as DNA: TGTGCCAGCAGCCCTGAGGGAACCCGACTTTTCTTT. Protein sequence: CASSPEGTRLFF.

This rearrangement joins TRBV9 to TRBJ1-2, with 8 positions matching TRBD1. Looked up from germline, CDR1 is SGDLS and CDR2 is YYNGEE. CDR3 length: 16 residues. After removal of 3 bases from V and 5 bases from J, the junction contained 12 bases not matched to a gene. This chain's CDR3 is CASSGGRRQGSYGYTF. CDR3 bases: TGTGCCAGCAGCGGCGGAAGGAGACAGGGGTCATATGGCTACACCTTC.

The rearrangement joins TRBV27 to TRBJ2-2; D ambiguous. The V gene's germline CDR1 is MNHEY and CDR2 SMNVEV (reference sequence). The CDR3 totals 14 residues. The V end lost 7 bases, the J end lost 3 bases, and 12 bases lay between the germline ends. This CDR3 reads CASTASSHTGELFF. CDR3 nucleotides: TGTGCCAGCACTGCGTCATCGCACACCGGGGAGCTGTTTTTT.

V usage is TRBV27 and J usage is TRBJ1-1, with D maybe TRBD1 (6 bases). Trimming removed 2 bases from V and 7 bases from J, with 11 bases in between. This CDR3 is 13 amino acids long. CDR1 MNHEY and CDR2 SMNVEV come from the germline V gene (reference sequence). Written as DNA, the CDR3 is TGTGCCAGCAGTTTACAGGGGCCCCGTGAAGCTTTCTTT. Translation: CASSLQGPREAFF.

The chain uses TRBV7-8 and TRBJ2-7; 8 positions match TRBD2. CDR1 and CDR2 from the germline V gene are SGHVS and FQNEAQ. The CDR3 is 14 amino acids. Germline trimming cut 5 bases from V and 3 bases from J; bases unmatched to any gene: 6. CDR3 loop: CASSPGLASYEQYF. The CDR3 DNA reads TGTGCCAGCAGCCCAGGACTAGCTAGCTACGAGCAGTACTTC.

This chain uses TRBV7-7 with TRBJ2-5; maybe TRBD2 (7 bases). Germline loops: CDR1 SSHAT, CDR2 FNYEAQ (reference sequence). This CDR3 contains 11 residues. Here the CDR3 DNA reads TGTGCTGGGGGGGCTGGGGAGACCCAGTACTTC. Residues: CAGGAGETQYF.

The genes are TRBV2 and TRBJ2-7; 9 bases align to TRBD2. With 3 bases clipped from V and 5 bases from J, the junction kept 8 bases outside the gene matches. This CDR3 is built from 15 residues. Per germline, CDR1 SNHLY and CDR2 FYNNEI. CDR3 sequence: CASSDLAGAFDEQYF. Written as DNA, the CDR3 is TGTGCCAGCAGTGACTTAGCGGGAGCATTTGACGAGCAGTACTTC.

The sample holds one count of this clone. The chain carries TRBV19 and TRBJ2-7, with D unresolved. This CDR3 has 13 residues. Trimming stripped 3 bases from V and 0 bases from J, with 6 bases between. Germline CDR1 reads LNHDA; CDR2 reads SQIVND (reference sequence). This CDR3 is CASSIRFSYEQYF. The DNA of the CDR3 is TGTGCCAGTAGTATCAGATTCTCCTACGAGCAGTACTTC.